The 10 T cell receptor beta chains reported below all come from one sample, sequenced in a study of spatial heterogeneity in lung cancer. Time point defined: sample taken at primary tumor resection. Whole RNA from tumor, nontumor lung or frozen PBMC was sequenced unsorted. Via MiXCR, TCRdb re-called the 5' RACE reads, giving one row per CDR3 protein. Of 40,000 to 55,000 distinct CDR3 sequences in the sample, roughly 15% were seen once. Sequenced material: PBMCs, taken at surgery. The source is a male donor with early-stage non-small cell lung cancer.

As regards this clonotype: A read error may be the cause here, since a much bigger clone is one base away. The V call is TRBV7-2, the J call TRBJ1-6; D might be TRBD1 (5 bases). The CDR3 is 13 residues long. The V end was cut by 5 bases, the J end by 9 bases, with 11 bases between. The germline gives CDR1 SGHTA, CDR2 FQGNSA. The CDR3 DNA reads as TGTGCCAGCAGCACAGGTGTCATTTCACCCCTCCACTTT. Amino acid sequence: CASSTGVISPLHF.

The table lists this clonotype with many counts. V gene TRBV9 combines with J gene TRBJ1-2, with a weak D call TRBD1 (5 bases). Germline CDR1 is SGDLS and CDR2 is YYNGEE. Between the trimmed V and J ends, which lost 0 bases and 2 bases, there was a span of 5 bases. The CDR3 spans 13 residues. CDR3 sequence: CASSVDRNYGYTF. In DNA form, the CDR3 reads TGTGCCAGCAGCGTAGACAGGAACTATGGCTACACCTTC.

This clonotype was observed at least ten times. CDR3 protein: CASSVTSLDDEQFF. CDR3 bases: TGTGCCAGCAGCGTAACCAGCTTAGACGATGAGCAGTTCTTC. This chain joins TRBV9 and TRBJ2-1; no clear D. Germline V gene lookup returns CDR1 SGDLS and CDR2 YYNGEE. Trimming left V 1 base short and J 8 bases short, with 13 bases between. This CDR3 contains 14 residues.

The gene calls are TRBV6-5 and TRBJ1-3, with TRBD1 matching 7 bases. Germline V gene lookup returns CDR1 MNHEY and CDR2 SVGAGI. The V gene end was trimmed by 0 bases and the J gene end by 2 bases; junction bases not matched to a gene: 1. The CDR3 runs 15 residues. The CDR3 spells CASSYSGGPGNTIYF. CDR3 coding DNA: TGTGCCAGCAGTTACTCAGGGGGCCCTGGAAACACCATATATTTT.

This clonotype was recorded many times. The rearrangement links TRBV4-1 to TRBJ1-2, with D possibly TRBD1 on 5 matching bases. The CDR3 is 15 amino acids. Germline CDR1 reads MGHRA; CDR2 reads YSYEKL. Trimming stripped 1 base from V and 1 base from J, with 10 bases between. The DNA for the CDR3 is TGCGCCAGCAGCCAAGTGGACACCAATAACTATGGCTACACCTTC. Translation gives CASSQVDTNNYGYTF.

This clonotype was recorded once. Written as DNA, the CDR3 is TGCAGTGCGCAGGGGTATACTAATGAAAAACTGTTTTTT. Translating it yields CSAQGYTNEKLFF. The chain joins TRBV20-1 to TRBJ1-4, with D maybe TRBD1 (6 bases). Looked up from germline, CDR1 is DFQATT and CDR2 is SNEGSKA (reference sequence). V was trimmed by 6 bases and J by 2 bases, leaving 10 bases between them. The CDR3 has 13 amino acids.

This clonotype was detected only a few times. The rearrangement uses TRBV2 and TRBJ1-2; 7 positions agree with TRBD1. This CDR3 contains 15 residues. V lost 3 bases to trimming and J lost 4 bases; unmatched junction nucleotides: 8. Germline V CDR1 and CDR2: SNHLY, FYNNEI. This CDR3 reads CASSDPAGGIYGYTF. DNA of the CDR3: TGTGCCAGCAGTGACCCGGCAGGGGGTATCTATGGCTACACCTTC.

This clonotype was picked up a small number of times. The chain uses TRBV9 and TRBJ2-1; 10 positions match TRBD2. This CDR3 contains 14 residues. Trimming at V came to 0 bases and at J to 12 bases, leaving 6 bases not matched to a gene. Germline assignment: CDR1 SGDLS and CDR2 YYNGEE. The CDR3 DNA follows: TGTGCCAGCAGCGTAGATTTAGCGGGAGGAAGGCAGTTCTTC. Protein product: CASSVDLAGGRQFF.

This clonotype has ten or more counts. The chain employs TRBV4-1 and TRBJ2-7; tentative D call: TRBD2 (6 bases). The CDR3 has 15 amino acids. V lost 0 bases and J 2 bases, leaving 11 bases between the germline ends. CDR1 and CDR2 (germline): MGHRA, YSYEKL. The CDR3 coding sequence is TGCGCCAGCAGCCAAGATATGGGGGGAGCCTACGAGCAGTACTTC. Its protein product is CASSQDMGGAYEQYF.

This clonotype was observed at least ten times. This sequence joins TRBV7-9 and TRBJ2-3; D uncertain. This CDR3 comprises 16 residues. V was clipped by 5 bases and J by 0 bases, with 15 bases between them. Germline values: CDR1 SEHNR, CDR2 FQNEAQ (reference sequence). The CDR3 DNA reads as TGTGCCAGCAGCAAAACAACCTATTCTAGCACAGATACGCAGTATTTT. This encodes CASSKTTYSSTDTQYF. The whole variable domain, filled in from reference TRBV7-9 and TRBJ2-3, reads DTGVSQNPRHKITKRGQNVTFRCDPISEHNRLYWYRQTLGQGPEFLTYFQNEAQLEKSRLLSDRFSAERPKGSFSTLEIQRTEQGDSAMYLCASSKTTYSSTDTQYFGPGTRLTVL.